The 14 T cell receptor beta chains below were found in one sample sequenced in a study of blood T cell repertoires in COVID-19. Libraries were prepared by immunoSEQ multiplex PCR; TCRdb keeps only in-frame clonotypes and omits some of them. Altogether approximately 50,000 clones are present, 75% to 95% being singletons, with the ten largest covering roughly 6.4%. The sequenced material came from peripheral blood. These receptors originate from a man in his forties or fifties with acute or convalescent COVID-19.

V and J are TRBV3-1 (or the pseudogene TRBV3-2) and TRBJ1-5, with 7 bases fitting TRBD1. Germline CDR1 and CDR2: LGHDT and YNNKEL (reference sequence). The CDR3 extends over 15 amino acids. Trimming took 0 bases from V and 8 from J; bases not matched to a gene: 7. CDR3 sequence reads: CASSQDTGVVEPQHF. CDR3 coding DNA: TGTGCCAGCAGCCAAGATACAGGGGTCGTTGAGCCCCAGCATTTT.

The chain couples TRBV19 to TRBJ2-1, with TRBD2 identical over 10 bases. CDR1 and CDR2 from the germline V gene are LNHDA and SQIVND (reference sequence). The CDR3 runs to 16 residues. V shed 3 bases, J shed 0 bases, and the junction held 2 bases outside the gene matches. In DNA form, the CDR3 reads TGTGCCAGTAGTATCCCTAGCGGGAGCTCCTACAATGAGCAGTTCTTC. Amino acids: CASSIPSGSSYNEQFF.

J is TRBJ1-5 and V is TRBV6-5; D is uncertain. Trimming stripped 6 bases from V and 0 bases from J, with 12 bases between. Germline V gene data show CDR1 as MNHEY and CDR2 as SVGAGI. The CDR3 is made up of 15 amino acids. CDR3 protein: CASREYGYSNQPQHF. CDR3 bases: TGTGCCAGCAGGGAGTATGGCTATAGCAATCAGCCCCAGCATTTT.

The chain uses TRBV7-9 and TRBJ2-3; a possible D gene is TRBD2 (6 bases). The V end lost 1 base, the J end lost 6 bases, and 20 bases lay between the germline ends. Per the germline V gene, CDR1 is SEHNR and CDR2 is FQNEAQ (reference sequence). This CDR3 region has 17 residues. Here the CDR3 reads CASSLVEGSGTPDTQYF. In DNA form, the CDR3 reads TGTGCCAGCAGCTTAGTGGAGGGGTCTGGGACCCCGGATACGCAGTATTTT.

This sequence joins TRBV29-1 and TRBJ1-5, with 10 bases that match TRBD1. Germline-derived CDR1 and CDR2 are SQVTM and ANQGSEA. This CDR3 contains 14 residues. Germline trimming cut 5 bases from V and 5 bases from J; bases unmatched to any gene: 6. The CDR3 sequence: CSVLPDRGDQPQHF. In nucleotides, the CDR3 is TGCAGCGTTCTCCCGGACAGGGGGGATCAGCCCCAGCATTTT.

The chain is built from TRBV12-3 or TRBV12-4 and TRBJ1-2; D gene ambiguous. The ends were cut back, 5 bases at V and 8 bases at J, with 15 bases in the middle. The CDR3 spans 13 residues. The CDR3: CASSLTAEGGYTF. CDR3 bases: TGTGCCAGCAGTCTTACGGCGGAGGGCGGCTACACCTTC.

This sequence joins TRBV3-1 (or the pseudogene TRBV3-2) and TRBJ1-5, with D uncertain. Between the trimmed V and J ends, which lost 4 bases and 0 bases, there was a span of 7 bases. This CDR3 spans 14 amino acids. Germline V lookup: CDR1 LGHDT, CDR2 YNNKEL (reference sequence). CDR3 in DNA: TGTGCCAGCAGCCCAGTATATAGCAATCAGCCCCAGCATTTT. Translating it yields CASSPVYSNQPQHF.

The chain couples TRBV6-2 or TRBV6-3 to TRBJ2-5; 15 bases match TRBD2. This CDR3 region has 16 residues. V dropped 5 bases and J dropped 4; count of bases not matched to a gene: 5. Germline CDR1 is MNHEY and CDR2 is SVGEGT. CDR3 loop: CASSTGTSGRRETQYF. In DNA form, the CDR3 reads TGTGCCAGCAGTACGGGGACTAGCGGGAGGCGAGAGACCCAGTACTTC.

The chain employs TRBV25-1 and TRBJ2-5; TRBD1 agrees at 8 bases. The CDR3 runs to 15 residues. Germline loops: CDR1 MGHDK, CDR2 SYGVNS. J gave up 4 bases and V 4 bases, and 8 bases lay outside the gene matches. The CDR3 is CASSARGRGRETQYF. The CDR3 DNA is TGTGCCAGCAGTGCCCGGGGCAGGGGGCGAGAGACCCAGTACTTC.

The chain couples TRBV6-2 or TRBV6-3 to TRBJ2-7, with D perhaps matching TRBD2 (6 bases). This CDR3 has 17 amino acids. The V and J ends lost 0 bases and 1 base respectively, with 16 bases between them. CDR1 MNHEY and CDR2 SVGEGT come from the germline V gene. This chain's CDR3 is CASSYSDLGRRSYEQYF. The CDR3 DNA sequence: TGTGCCAGCAGTTACTCGGATCTCGGGAGAAGGTCCTACGAGCAGTACTTC.

The rearrangement uses TRBV7-2 and TRBJ2-1, with 7 positions matching TRBD2. The CDR3 length is 13 residues. Germline V lookup: CDR1 SGHTA, CDR2 FQGNSA. The V segment lost 9 bases and the J segment 8 bases; nucleotides outside the gene matches: 10. The CDR3 sequence is CASAGWREYEQFF. The CDR3 DNA is TGTGCCAGTGCCGGGTGGCGGGAGTATGAGCAGTTCTTC.

The CDR3 region is CASTPSGGQGNSPLHF. CDR3 coding DNA: TGCGCCAGCACCCCGAGTGGGGGACAGGGTAATTCACCCCTCCACTTT. The V gene is TRBV5-1, the J gene TRBJ1-6; 9 nucleotides align to TRBD1. The germline V gene has CDR1 SGHRS and CDR2 YFSETQ. This CDR3 region has 16 residues. Unmatched junction bases numbered 10, after V lost 6 bases and J lost 6 bases.

The rearrangement links TRBV15 to TRBJ1-1; 9 positions agree with TRBD1. V dropped 1 base and J dropped 6; count of bases not matched to a gene: 9. The germline V gene has CDR1 LNHNV and CDR2 YYDKDF (reference sequence). The CDR3 has 16 residues. This chain's CDR3 is CATSRARGDRAAEAFF. The CDR3 DNA follows: TGTGCCACCAGCAGAGCCCGAGGGGACAGGGCCGCTGAAGCTTTCTTT.

CDR3: CASSPGDGQPQHF. CDR3 DNA: TGTGCCAGCAGCCCAGGGGATGGGCAGCCCCAGCATTTT. The chain links TRBV9 to TRBJ1-5, with a tentative D call TRBD1 (6 bases). The germline CDR1 and CDR2 sequences are SGDLS and YYNGEE. V was trimmed by 4 bases and J by 7 bases, leaving 12 bases between them. The CDR3 is 13 residues long.